One and the same sample provided the 5 T cell receptor beta chains below, sequenced in a study of cytomegalovirus exposure and HLA in healthy donors. In the PCR, 60 Vbeta and 13 Jbeta primers were used. Produced via immunoSEQ multiplex PCR; TCRdb's table is partial and in-frame only. The sample has some 200,000 clones; just over 75% are singletons. The sequenced material came from PBMCs. The receptor set was obtained from a woman aged 60 to 75 in good health and CMV-seropositive.

V usage is TRBV6-1 and J usage is TRBJ1-1; 9 bases are shared with TRBD1. The germline CDR1 and CDR2 sequences are MNHNS and SASEGT. This CDR3 is 15 amino acids long. V shed 3 bases, J shed 3 bases, and the junction held 5 bases outside the gene matches. The CDR3 DNA is TGTGCCAGCAGTGAGACAGGGGGATCGGACACTGAAGCTTTCTTT. Translated: CASSETGGSDTEAFF.

The chain carries TRBV14 and TRBJ1-1, with D hard to call. V was cut by 1 base and J by 11 bases, with 11 bases left in between. This CDR3 comprises 12 residues. Germline V lookup: CDR1 SGHDN, CDR2 FVKESK. The CDR3 sequence: CASSQVEQSAFF. In DNA, the CDR3 is TGTGCCAGCAGCCAAGTAGAACAGAGCGCTTTCTTT.

The chain carries TRBV7-9 and TRBJ1-2; 8 bases map to TRBD1. Germline V gene sequence: CDR1 SEHNR, CDR2 FQNEAQ (reference sequence). The CDR3 spans 14 residues. V shed 3 bases, J shed 7 bases, and the junction held 7 bases outside the gene matches. The chain's CDR3 is CASSFGQGEGGYTF. In DNA form, the CDR3 reads TGTGCCAGCAGCTTCGGACAGGGCGAGGGTGGCTACACCTTC.

J is TRBJ2-1 and V is TRBV10-3; TRBD2 aligns across 7 bases. The germline gives CDR1 ENHRY, CDR2 SYGVKD. Trimming removed 0 bases from V and 12 bases from J; junction bases left unmatched: 14. This CDR3 spans 16 amino acids. The DNA of the CDR3 is TGTGCCATCAGTGAGTCGTGGGGGGGAGGGCCTAGCGGGCAGTTCTTC. The encoded protein is CAISESWGGGPSGQFF.

The chain combines TRBV18 with TRBJ1-1, with no clear D. The CDR3 covers 16 residues. The ends were cut back, 2 bases at V and 0 bases at J, with 13 bases in the middle. Germline CDR1 is KGHSH and CDR2 is LQKENI. The CDR3 here is CASSPMDSHLNTEAFF. Here the CDR3 DNA reads TGTGCCAGCTCACCAATGGACTCCCACCTGAACACTGAAGCTTTCTTT.